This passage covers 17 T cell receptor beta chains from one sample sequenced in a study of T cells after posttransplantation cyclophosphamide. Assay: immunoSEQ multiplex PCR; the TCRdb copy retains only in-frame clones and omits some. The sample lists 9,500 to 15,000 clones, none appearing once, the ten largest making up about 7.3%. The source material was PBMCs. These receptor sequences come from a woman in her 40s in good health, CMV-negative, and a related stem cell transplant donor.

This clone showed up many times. The CDR3, as DNA: TGTGCCATCAGTGACGTTTATAATTCACCCCTCCACTTT. This encodes CAISDVYNSPLHF. The chain combines TRBV10-3 with TRBJ1-6; D is unclear. The germline V gene encodes CDR1 ENHRY and CDR2 SYGVKD. The CDR3 runs 13 residues. The V end was cut by 3 bases, the J end by 4 bases, with 4 bases between.

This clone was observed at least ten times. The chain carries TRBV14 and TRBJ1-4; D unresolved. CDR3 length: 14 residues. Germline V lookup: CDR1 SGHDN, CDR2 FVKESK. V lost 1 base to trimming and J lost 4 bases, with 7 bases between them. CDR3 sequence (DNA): TGTGCCAGCAGCCAAGGAGCGTATAATGAAAAACTGTTTTTT. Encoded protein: CASSQGAYNEKLFF.

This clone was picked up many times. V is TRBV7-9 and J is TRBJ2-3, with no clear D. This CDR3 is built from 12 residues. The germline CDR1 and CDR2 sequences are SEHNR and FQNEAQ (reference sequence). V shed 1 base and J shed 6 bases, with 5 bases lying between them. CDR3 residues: CASSLEVDTQYF. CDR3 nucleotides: TGTGCCAGCAGCTTAGAGGTTGATACGCAGTATTTT.

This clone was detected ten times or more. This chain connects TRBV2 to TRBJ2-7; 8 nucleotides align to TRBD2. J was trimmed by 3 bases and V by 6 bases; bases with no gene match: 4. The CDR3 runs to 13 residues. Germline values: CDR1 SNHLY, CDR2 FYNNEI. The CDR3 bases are TGTGCCAGCAGGACCGGGACTAGCTACGAGCAGTACTTC. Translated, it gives CASRTGTSYEQYF.

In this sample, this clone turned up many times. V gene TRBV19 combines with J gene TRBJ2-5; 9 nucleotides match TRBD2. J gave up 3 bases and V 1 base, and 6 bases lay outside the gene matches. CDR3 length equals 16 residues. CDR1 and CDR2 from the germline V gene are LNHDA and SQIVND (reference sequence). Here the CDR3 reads CASSIGGSGRKETQYF. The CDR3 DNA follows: TGTGCCAGTAGTATAGGGGGTAGCGGGAGAAAAGAGACCCAGTACTTC. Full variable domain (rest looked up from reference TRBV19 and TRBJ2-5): DGGITQSPKYLFRKEGQNVTLSCEQNLNHDAMYWYRQDPGQGLRLIYYSQIVNDFQKGDIAEGYSVSREKKESFPLTVTSAQKNPTAFYLCASSIGGSGRKETQYFGPGTRLLVL.

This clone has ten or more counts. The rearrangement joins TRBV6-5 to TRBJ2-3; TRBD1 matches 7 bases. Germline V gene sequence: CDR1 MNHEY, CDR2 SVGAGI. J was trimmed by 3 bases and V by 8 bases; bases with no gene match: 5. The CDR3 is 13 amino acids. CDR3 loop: CASHPRGTDTQYF. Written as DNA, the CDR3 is TGTGCCAGCCACCCCAGGGGGACAGATACGCAGTATTTT.

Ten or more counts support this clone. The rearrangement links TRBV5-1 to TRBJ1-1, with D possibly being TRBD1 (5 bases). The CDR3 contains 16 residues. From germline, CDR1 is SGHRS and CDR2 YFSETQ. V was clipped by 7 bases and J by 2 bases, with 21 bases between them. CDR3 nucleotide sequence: TGCGCCAGCCGCCGTGGTCGAGGAACAGGCAACACTGAAGCTTTCTTT. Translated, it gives CASRRGRGTGNTEAFF. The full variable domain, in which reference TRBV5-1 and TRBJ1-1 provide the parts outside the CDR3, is KAGVTQTPRYLIKTRGQQVTLSCSPISGHRSVSWYQQTPGQGLQFLFEYFSETQRNKGNFPGRFSGRQFSNSRSEMNVSTLELGDSALYLCASRRGRGTGNTEAFFGQGTRLTVV.

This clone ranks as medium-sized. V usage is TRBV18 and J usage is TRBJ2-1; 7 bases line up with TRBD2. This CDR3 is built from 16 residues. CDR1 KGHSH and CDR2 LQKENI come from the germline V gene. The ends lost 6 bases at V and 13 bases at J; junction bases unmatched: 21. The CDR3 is CASSPETSLFRLNQFF. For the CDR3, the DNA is TGTGCCAGCTCTCCCGAGACTAGCTTGTTTCGATTAAATCAGTTCTTC.

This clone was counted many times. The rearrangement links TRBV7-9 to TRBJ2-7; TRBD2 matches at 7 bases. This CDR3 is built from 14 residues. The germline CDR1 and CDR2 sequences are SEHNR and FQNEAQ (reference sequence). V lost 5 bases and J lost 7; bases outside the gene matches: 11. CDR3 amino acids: CASSEWVMRGEQYF. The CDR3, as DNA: TGTGCCAGCAGCGAGTGGGTGATGCGGGGGGAGCAGTACTTC.

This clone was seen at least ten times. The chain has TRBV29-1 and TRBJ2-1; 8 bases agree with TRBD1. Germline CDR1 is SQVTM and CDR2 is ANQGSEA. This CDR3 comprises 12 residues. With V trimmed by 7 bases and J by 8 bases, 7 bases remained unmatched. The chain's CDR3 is CSGRTGNDEQFF. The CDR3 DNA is TGCAGCGGCCGGACAGGGAACGATGAGCAGTTCTTC.

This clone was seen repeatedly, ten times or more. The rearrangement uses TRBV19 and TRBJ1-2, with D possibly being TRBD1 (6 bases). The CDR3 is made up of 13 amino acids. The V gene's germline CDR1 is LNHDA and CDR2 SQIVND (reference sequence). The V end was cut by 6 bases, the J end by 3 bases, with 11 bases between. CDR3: CASSFSGDYGYTF. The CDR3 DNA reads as TGTGCCAGTAGCTTTTCAGGGGACTATGGCTACACCTTC.

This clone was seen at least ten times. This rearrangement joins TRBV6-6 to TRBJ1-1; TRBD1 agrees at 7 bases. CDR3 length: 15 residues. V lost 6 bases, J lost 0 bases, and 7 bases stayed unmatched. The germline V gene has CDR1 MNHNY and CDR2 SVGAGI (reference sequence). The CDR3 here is CASSSTGVMNTEAFF. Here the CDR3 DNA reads TGTGCCAGCAGCTCTACAGGGGTTATGAACACTGAAGCTTTCTTT.

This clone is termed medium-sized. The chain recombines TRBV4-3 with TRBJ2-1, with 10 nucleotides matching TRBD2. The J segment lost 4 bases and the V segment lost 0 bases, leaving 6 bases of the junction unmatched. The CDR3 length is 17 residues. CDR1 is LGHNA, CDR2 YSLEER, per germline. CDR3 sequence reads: CASSQEGPSGGYNEQFF. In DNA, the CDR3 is TGCGCCAGCAGCCAAGAGGGTCCTAGCGGGGGATACAATGAGCAGTTCTTC.

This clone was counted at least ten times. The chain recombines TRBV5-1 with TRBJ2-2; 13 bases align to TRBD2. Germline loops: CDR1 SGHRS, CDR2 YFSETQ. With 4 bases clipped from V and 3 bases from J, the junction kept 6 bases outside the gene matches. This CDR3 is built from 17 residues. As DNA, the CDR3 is TGCGCCAGCAGCCGGACTAGCGGGGGTCAATACACCGGGGAGCTGTTTTTT. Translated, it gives CASSRTSGGQYTGELFF.

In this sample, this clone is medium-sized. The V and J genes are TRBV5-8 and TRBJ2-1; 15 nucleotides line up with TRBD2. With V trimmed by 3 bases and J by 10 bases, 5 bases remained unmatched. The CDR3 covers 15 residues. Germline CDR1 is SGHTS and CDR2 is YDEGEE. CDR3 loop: CASSWTSGGAMEQFF. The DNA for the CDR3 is TGTGCCAGCAGCTGGACTAGCGGGGGGGCAATGGAGCAGTTCTTC.

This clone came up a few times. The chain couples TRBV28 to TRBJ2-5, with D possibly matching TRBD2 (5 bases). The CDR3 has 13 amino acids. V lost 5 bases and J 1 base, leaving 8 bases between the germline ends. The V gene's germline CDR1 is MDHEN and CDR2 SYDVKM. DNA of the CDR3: TGTGCCAGCAGTCCCCGGGGCCAAGAGACCCAGTACTTC. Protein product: CASSPRGQETQYF.

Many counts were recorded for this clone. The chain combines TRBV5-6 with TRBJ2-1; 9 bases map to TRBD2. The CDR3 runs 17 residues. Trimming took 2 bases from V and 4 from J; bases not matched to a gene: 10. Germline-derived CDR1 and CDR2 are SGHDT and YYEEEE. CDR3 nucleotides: TGTGCCAGCAGCTTCCGATCCGGGACTAGCAGATACAATGAGCAGTTCTTC. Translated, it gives CASSFRSGTSRYNEQFF.